This T cell receptor beta chain was retrieved from a study of blood T cell repertoires in COVID-19. On the study more broadly: Spain, Italy and the United States supplied samples that represented acute and convalescent COVID-19.

Original processing notes: Reference gene primer amplification yielded estimated nucleated cell counts. Using immunoSEQ multiplex PCR, the repertoire was profiled, and TCRdb retains in-frame clones only, with some absent. That table supplies the V and J calls and clone size; D and trimming were determined from the DNA. In the table there are 65,000 to 95,000 clones, roughly 92% of which are singletons. V lost 3 bases and J lost 9; bases outside the gene matches: 11. The CDR3 runs 16 residues. CDR1 SGHTA and CDR2 FQGNSA come from the germline V gene. This chain links TRBV7-2 with TRBJ2-1; 10 bases match TRBD2. The TCR comes from a man aged 45-65 years with COVID-19, enrolled during active disease. The sample comprised peripheral blood. The CDR3 DNA is TGTGCCAGCAGCTTCGGGGAAGCGGGAGGGCGGGGTGAGCAGTTCTTC. This gives the protein CASSFGEAGGRGEQFF.